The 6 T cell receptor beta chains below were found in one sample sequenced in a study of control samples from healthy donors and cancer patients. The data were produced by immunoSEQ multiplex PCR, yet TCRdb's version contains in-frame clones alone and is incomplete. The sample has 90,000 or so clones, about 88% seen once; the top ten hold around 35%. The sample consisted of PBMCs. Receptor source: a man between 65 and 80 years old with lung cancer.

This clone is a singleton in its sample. The CDR3, as DNA: TGTGCCAGCAGCCAAGTAATCTCCGGCGTAACTGGAAACACCATATATTTT. Translated, it gives CASSQVISGVTGNTIYF. The rearrangement links TRBV3-1 (or the pseudogene TRBV3-2) to TRBJ1-3; the D is unclear. This CDR3 contains 17 residues. The V gene lost 1 base and the J gene lost 2 bases, with 15 bases spanning the gap. The V gene's germline CDR1 is LGHDT and CDR2 YNNKEL (reference sequence).

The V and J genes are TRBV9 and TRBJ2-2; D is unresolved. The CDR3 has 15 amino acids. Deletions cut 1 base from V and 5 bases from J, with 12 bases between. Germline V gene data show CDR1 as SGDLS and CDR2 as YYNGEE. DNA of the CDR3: TGTGCCAGCAGCGTACCCCCTGAGAGTACCGGGGAGCTGTTTTTT. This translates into CASSVPPESTGELFF.

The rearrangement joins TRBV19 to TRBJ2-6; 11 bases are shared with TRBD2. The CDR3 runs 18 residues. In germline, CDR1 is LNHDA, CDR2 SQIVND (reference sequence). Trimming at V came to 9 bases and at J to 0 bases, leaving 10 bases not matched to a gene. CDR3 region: CASLSLAGGISGANVLTF. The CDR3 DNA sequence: TGTGCCAGCCTCAGCCTAGCGGGGGGAATCTCTGGGGCCAACGTCCTGACTTTC. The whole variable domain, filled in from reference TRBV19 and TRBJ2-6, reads DGGITQSPKYLFRKEGQNVTLSCEQNLNHDAMYWYRQDPGQGLRLIYYSQIVNDFQKGDIAEGYSVSREKKESFPLTVTSAQKNPTAFYLCASLSLAGGISGANVLTFGAGSRLTVL.

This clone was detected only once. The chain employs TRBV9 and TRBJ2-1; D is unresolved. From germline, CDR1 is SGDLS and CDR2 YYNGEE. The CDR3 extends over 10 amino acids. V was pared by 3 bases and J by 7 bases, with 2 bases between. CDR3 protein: CASSGNEQFF. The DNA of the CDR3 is TGTGCCAGCAGCGGGAATGAGCAGTTCTTC.

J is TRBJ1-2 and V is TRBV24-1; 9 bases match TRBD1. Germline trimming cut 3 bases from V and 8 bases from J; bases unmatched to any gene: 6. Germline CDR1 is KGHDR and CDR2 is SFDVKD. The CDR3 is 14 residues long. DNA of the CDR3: TGTGCCACCAGTGATCCTACAGGGGGCTGGGGCTACACCTTC. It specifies CATSDPTGGWGYTF.

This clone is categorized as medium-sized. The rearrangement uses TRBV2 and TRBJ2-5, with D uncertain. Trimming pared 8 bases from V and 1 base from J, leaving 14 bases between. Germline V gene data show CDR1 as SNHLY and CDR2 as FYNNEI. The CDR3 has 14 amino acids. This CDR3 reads CASVPAGPQETQYF. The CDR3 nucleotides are TGTGCCAGCGTTCCCGCCGGGCCCCAAGAGACCCAGTACTTC.